The clone carrying this T cell receptor (beta chain) was detected many times. Antigen specificity is unknown. The data originate from a study of blood T cells in healthy people across ages. Findings and caveats of the study: A roughly linear age-dependent decrease characterized TCR beta diversity per million T cells. The authors considered diversity estimates from one million T cells to be underestimates.

A second 7 to 11 cycle PCR used barcoded and J-beta primers. Via MiXCR, TCRdb re-called the 5' RACE reads, giving one row per CDR3 protein. Here the sample spans around 1.7 million distinct CDR3 sequences, approximately 30% being singletons. This CDR3 is built from 16 residues. Trimming took off 2 bases at V and 0 bases at J, with 8 bases between the two ends. The V gene's germline CDR1 is SEHNR and CDR2 FQNEAQ (reference sequence). The TCR originated in a woman aged 25 to 39 in good health. The V call is TRBV7-9, the J call TRBJ2-6; D is ambiguous. The sample was blood. DNA of the CDR3: TGTGCCAGCAGCTTACACGGCGACTCTGGGGCCAACGTCCTGACTTTC. Its translation: CASSLHGDSGANVLTF.